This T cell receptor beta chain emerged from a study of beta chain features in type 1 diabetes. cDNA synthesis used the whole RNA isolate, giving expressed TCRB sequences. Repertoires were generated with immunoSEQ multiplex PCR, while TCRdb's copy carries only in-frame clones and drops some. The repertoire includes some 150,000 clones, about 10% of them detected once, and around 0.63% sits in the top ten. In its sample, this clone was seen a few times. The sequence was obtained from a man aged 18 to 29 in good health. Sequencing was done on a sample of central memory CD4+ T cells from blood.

The CDR3 loop is CASSLTDRGYTF. Here the CDR3 DNA reads TGTGCCAGCAGCTTAACTGACAGGGGCTACACCTTC. This chain connects TRBV7-2 to TRBJ1-2, with a tentative D call TRBD1 (6 bases). The germline V gene has CDR1 SGHTA and CDR2 FQGNSA. The CDR3 totals 12 residues. V was trimmed by 2 bases and J by 8 bases, leaving 9 bases between them.